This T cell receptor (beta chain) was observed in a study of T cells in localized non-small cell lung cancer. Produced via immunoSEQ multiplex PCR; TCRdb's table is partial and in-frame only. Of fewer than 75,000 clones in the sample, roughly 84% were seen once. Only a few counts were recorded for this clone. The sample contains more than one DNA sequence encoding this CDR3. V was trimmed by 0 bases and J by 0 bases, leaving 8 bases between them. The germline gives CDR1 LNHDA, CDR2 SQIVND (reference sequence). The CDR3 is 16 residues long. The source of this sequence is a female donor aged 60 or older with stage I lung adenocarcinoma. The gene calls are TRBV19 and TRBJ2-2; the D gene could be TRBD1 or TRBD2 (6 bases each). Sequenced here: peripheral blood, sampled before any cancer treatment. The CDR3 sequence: CASSIDGGPNTGELFF. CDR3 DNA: TGTGCCAGTAGTATAGATGGGGGGCCGAACACCGGGGAGCTGTTTTTT.